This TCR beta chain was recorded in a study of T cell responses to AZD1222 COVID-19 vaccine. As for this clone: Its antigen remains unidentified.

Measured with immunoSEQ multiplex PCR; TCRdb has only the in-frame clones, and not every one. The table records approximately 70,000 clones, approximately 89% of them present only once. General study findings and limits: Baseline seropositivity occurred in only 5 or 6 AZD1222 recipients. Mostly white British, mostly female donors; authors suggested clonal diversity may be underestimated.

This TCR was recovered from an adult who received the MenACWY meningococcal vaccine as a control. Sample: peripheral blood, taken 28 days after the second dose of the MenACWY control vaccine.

The CDR3 nucleotides are TGTGCAAGAGGTGTACACGAGCAGTACTTC. This codes for CARGVHEQYF. The chain links TRBV14 to TRBJ2-7; no clear D. The CDR3 runs to 10 residues. Germline V gives CDR1 SGHDN, CDR2 FVKESK.